The TCR beta chain under discussion was sequenced for a study of T cells in Graves' hyperthyroidism and ophthalmopathy. RNA transcripts served as the template for amplifying TCR beta CDR3 regions. Primed by the HTBI set, a first-round RT-PCR was run on the TCR CDR3. TCRdb reprocessed the multiplex PCR reads via MiXCR and lists one record per CDR3 protein. The sample records about 200,000 distinct CDR3 sequences, about 15% being singletons. Sequencing was done on a sample of blood. The receptor was isolated from a woman aged 50 to 65 with Graves' hyperthyroidism.

CDR3 DNA sequence: TGTGCCAGCAGGGGGACAGGGGGCGTGGAGACCCAGTACTTC. Encoded protein: CASRGTGGVETQYF. The J gene is TRBJ2-5, the V gene TRBV6-1; 12 bases line up with TRBD1. V lost 6 bases to trimming and J lost 5 bases; unmatched junction nucleotides: 4. The germline CDR1 and CDR2 sequences are MNHNS and SASEGT. CDR3 length equals 14 residues.